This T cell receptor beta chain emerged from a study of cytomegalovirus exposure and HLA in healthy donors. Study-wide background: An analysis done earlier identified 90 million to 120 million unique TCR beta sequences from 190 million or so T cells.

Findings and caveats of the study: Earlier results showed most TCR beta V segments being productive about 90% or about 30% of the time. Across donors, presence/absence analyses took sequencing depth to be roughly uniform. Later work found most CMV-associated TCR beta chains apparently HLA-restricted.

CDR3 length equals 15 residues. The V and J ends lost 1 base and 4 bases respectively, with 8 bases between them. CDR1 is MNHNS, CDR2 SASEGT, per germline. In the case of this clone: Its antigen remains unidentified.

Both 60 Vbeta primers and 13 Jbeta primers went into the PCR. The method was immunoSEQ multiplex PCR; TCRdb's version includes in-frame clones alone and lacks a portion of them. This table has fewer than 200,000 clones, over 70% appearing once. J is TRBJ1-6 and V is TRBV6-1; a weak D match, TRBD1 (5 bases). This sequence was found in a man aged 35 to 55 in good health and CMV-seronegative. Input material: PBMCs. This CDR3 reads CASSEDPGYNSPLHF. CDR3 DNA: TGTGCCAGCAGTGAAGATCCAGGGTATAATTCACCCCTCCACTTT.